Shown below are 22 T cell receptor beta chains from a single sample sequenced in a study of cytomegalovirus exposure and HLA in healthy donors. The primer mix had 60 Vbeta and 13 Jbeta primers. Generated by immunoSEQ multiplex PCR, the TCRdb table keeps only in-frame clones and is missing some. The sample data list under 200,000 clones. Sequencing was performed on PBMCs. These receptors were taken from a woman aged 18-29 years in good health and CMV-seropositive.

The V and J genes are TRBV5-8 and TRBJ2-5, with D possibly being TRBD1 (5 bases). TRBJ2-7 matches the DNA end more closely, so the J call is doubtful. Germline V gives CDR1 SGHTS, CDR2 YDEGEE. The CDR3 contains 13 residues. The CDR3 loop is CASSLYQGYEQYF. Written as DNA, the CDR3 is TGTGCCAGCAGCTTATATCAGGGCTACGAGCAGTACTTC.

The CDR3 region is CASRATGNTEAFF. Written as DNA, the CDR3 is TGTGCCAGCAGGGCGACTGGGAACACTGAAGCTTTCTTT. The chain links TRBV6-5 to TRBJ1-1; no clear D gene. This CDR3 region has 13 residues. Germline values: CDR1 MNHEY, CDR2 SVGAGI. V gave up 6 bases and J gave up 1 base, with 9 bases separating them.

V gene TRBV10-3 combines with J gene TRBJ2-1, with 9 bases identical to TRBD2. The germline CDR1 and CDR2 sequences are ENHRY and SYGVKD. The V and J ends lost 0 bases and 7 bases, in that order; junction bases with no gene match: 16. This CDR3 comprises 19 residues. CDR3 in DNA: TGTGCCATCAGTGAGTCGAAGGGGATAGCGGGAGTGGTTGCTAATGAGCAGTTCTTC. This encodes CAISESKGIAGVVANEQFF.

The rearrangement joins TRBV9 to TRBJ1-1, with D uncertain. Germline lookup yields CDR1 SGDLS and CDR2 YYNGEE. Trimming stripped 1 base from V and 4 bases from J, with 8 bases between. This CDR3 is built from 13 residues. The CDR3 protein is CASSVLGSTEAFF. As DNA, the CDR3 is TGTGCCAGCAGCGTACTCGGGAGCACTGAAGCTTTCTTT.

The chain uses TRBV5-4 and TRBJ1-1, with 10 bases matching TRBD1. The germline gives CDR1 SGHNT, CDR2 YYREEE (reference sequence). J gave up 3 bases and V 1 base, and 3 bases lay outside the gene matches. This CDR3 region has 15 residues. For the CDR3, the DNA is TGTGCCAGCAGCTTGAAGGACAGGGGGTACACTGAAGCTTTCTTT. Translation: CASSLKDRGYTEAFF. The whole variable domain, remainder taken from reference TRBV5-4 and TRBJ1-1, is ETGVTQSPTHLIKTRGQQVTLRCSSQSGHNTVSWYQQALGQGPQFIFQYYREEENGRGNFPPRFSGLQFPNYSSELNVNALELDDSALYLCASSLKDRGYTEAFFGQGTRLTVV.

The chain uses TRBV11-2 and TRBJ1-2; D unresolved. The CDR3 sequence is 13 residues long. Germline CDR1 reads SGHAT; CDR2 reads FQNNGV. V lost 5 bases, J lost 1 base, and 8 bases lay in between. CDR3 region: CASSRANNYGYTF. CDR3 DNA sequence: TGTGCCAGCAGCCGAGCTAATAACTATGGCTACACCTTC.

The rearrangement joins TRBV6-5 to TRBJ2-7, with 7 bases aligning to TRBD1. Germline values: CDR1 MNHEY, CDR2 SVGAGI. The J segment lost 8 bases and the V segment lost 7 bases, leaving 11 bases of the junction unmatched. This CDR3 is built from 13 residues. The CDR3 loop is CASTAEQGYKQYF. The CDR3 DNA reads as TGTGCCAGCACGGCCGAACAGGGGTATAAGCAGTACTTC.

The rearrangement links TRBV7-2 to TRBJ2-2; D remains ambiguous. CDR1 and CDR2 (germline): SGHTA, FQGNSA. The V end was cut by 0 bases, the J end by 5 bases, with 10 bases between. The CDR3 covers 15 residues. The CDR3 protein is CASSLALGVTGELFF. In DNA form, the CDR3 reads TGTGCCAGCAGCTTAGCGCTCGGTGTGACCGGGGAGCTGTTTTTT.

CDR3 DNA: TGCGCCAGCAGTCCAGCTCCGGGGTCCTCCTACAATGAGCAGTTCTTC. Translation gives CASSPAPGSSYNEQFF. This chain connects TRBV4-3 to TRBJ2-1, with D tentatively TRBD2 (5 bases). V lost 6 bases, J lost 0 bases, and 15 bases lay in between. The CDR3 spans 16 residues. Germline CDR1 and CDR2: LGHNA and YSLEER.

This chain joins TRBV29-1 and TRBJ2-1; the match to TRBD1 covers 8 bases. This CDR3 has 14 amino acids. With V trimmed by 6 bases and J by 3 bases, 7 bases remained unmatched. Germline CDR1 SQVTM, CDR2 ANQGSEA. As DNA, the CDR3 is TGCAGCGTCGCCGCAGGGGGCCTCTACAATGAGCAGTTCTTC. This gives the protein CSVAAGGLYNEQFF.

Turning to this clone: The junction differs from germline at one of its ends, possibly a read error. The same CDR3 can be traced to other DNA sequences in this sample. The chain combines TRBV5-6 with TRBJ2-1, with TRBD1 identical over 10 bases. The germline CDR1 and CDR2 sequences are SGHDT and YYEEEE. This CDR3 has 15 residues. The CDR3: CASRAGQGIYNEQFF. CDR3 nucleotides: TGCGCCAGCAGGGCGGGACAGGGGATCTACAATGAGCAGTTCTTC.

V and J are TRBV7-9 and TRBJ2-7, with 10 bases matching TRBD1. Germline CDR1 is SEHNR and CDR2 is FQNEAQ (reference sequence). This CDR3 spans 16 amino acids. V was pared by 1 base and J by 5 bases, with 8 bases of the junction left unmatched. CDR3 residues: CASSLVFGQGVHEQYF. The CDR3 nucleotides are TGTGCCAGCAGCTTAGTTTTCGGACAGGGGGTCCACGAGCAGTACTTC.

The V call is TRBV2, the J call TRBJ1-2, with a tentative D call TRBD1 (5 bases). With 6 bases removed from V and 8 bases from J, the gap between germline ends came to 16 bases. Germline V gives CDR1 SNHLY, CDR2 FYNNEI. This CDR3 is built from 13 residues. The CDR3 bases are TGTGCCAGCAGCGTACAGGTCTCCGGGGGCTACACCTTC. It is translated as CASSVQVSGGYTF.

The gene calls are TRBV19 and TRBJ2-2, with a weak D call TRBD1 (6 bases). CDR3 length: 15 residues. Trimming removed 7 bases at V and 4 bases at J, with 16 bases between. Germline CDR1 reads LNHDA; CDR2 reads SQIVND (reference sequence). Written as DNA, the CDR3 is TGTGCCAGTACTCCAAGCGGCAGGGGCACCGGGGAGCTGTTTTTT. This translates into CASTPSGRGTGELFF.

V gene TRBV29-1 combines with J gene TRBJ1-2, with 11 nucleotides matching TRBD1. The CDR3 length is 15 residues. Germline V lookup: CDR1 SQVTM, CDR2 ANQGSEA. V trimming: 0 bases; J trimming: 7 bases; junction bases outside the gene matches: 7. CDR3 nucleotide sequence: TGCAGCGTTGAAGAACGGACAGGGGGCCCGTCTGGCTACACCTTC. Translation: CSVEERTGGPSGYTF. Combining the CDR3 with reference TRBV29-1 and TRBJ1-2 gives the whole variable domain SAVISQKPSRDICQRGTSLTIQCQVDSQVTMMFWYRQQPGQSLTLIATANQGSEATYESGFVIDKFPISRPNLTFSTLTVSNMSPEDSSIYLCSVEERTGGPSGYTFGSGTRLTVV.

CDR3 DNA sequence: TGTGCCAGCAGTGAAAGCCAGGGAGGGAGGCAGTATTTT. It yields the protein CASSESQGGRQYF. The rearrangement links TRBV2 to TRBJ2-3, with 7 bases matching TRBD2. Per germline, CDR1 SNHLY and CDR2 FYNNEI. Trimming at V came to 2 bases and at J to 11 bases, leaving 7 bases not matched to a gene. The CDR3 extends over 13 amino acids.

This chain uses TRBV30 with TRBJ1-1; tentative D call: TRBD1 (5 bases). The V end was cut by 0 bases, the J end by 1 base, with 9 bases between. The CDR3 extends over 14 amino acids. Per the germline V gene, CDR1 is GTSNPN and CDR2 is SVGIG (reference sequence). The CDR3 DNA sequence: TGTGCCTGGAGTGTCGGGGGGACGAACACTGAAGCTTTCTTT. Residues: CAWSVGGTNTEAFF. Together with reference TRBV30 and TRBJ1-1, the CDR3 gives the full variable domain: SQTIHQWPATLVQPVGSPLSLECTVEGTSNPNLYWYRQAAGRGLQLLFYSVGIGQISSEVPQNLSASRPQDRQFILSSKKLLLSDSGFYLCAWSVGGTNTEAFFGQGTRLTVV.

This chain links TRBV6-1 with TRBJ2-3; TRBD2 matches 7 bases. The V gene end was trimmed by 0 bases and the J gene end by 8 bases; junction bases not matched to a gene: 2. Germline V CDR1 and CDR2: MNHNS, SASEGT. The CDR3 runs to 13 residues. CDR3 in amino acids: CASSEAREGTQYF. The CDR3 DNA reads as TGTGCCAGCAGTGAAGCCAGGGAGGGTACGCAGTATTTT.

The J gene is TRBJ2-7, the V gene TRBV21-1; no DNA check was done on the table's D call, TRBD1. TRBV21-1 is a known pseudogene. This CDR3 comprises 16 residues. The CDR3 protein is CASSRGAVIKADEQYF. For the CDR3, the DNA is TGTGCCAGCAGCAGGGGCGCGGTAATTAAGGCGGACGAGCAGTACTTC.

The CDR3 DNA sequence: TGTGCCAGCAGCTCACGGCGGGGGGGCATGGAGACCCAGTACTTC. It specifies CASSSRRGGMETQYF. The chain employs TRBV7-8 and TRBJ2-5; 9 bases map to TRBD2. The CDR3 runs to 15 residues. The germline V gene encodes CDR1 SGHVS and CDR2 FQNEAQ. V trimming: 4 bases; J trimming: 5 bases; junction bases outside the gene matches: 8.

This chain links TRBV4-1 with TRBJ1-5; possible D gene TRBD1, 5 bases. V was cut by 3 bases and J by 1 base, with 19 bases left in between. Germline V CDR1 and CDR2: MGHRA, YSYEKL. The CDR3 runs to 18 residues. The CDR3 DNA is TGCGCCAGCAGCCATCCCCAGGGCCTCGGGTCGAGCAATCAGCCCCAGCATTTT. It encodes CASSHPQGLGSSNQPQHF.

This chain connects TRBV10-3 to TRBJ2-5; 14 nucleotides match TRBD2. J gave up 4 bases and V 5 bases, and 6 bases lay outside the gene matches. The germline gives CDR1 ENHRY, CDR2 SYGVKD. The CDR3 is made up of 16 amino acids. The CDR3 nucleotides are TGTGCCATCAGTACGGGACTAGCGGGAGTGGTAGAGACCCAGTACTTC. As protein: CAISTGLAGVVETQYF.